A single sample is the source of the 20 T cell receptor beta chains below, sequenced in a study of control samples from healthy donors and cancer patients. The data were produced by immunoSEQ multiplex PCR, yet TCRdb's version contains in-frame clones alone and is incomplete. The sample consists of around 93,000 clones, more than 90% of them appearing once. The sequenced sample consisted of blood. These receptors originate from a human donor in good health. The donor label of this sample is uncertain.

The chain links TRBV30 to TRBJ2-2, with 9 positions matching TRBD2. The length of the CDR3 is 16 residues. Germline-derived CDR1 and CDR2 are GTSNPN and SVGIG (reference sequence). V was pared by 0 bases and J by 6 bases, with 8 bases of the junction left unmatched. CDR3 in DNA: TGTGCCTGGAGTGTACCGGGGACTAGCTTCCCCGGGGAGCTGTTTTTT. Translating gives CAWSVPGTSFPGELFF.

This chain joins TRBV14 and TRBJ2-4; possible D gene TRBD2, 7 bases. The CDR3 is 15 residues long. Germline loops: CDR1 SGHDN, CDR2 FVKESK. The V and J ends lost 3 bases and 3 bases respectively, with 12 bases between them. Here the CDR3 reads CASSHGGRGKNIQYF. The CDR3 DNA follows: TGTGCCAGCAGCCACGGGGGGCGTGGCAAAAACATTCAGTACTTC.

This rearrangement joins TRBV28 to TRBJ2-1, with TRBD2 matching over 13 bases. The CDR3 is 16 amino acids. Per the germline V gene, CDR1 is MDHEN and CDR2 is SYDVKM. Unmatched junction bases numbered 9, after V lost 6 bases and J lost 7 bases. This CDR3 is CASSAPTSGGANEQFF. For the CDR3, the DNA is TGTGCCAGCAGCGCACCCACTAGCGGGGGGGCAAATGAGCAGTTCTTC.

The chain joins TRBV20-1 to TRBJ1-1; maybe TRBD1 (6 bases). The CDR3 sequence is 10 residues long. CDR1 is DFQATT, CDR2 SNEGSKA, per germline (reference sequence). The CDR3 protein is CRATGTEAFF. CDR3 nucleotide sequence: TGCAGGGCGACAGGCACTGAAGCTTTCTTT.

The V call is TRBV25-1, the J call TRBJ2-3; no reliable D call. The ends were cut back, 4 bases at V and 2 bases at J, with 10 bases in the middle. This CDR3 is built from 14 residues. In germline, CDR1 is MGHDK, CDR2 SYGVNS. The CDR3: CASSALRTTDTQYF. The CDR3 nucleotides read TGTGCCAGCAGTGCTCTCCGTACCACAGATACGCAGTATTTT.

The gene calls are TRBV5-4 and TRBJ1-6; D ambiguous. This CDR3 spans 14 amino acids. Trimming stripped 4 bases from V and 0 bases from J, with 5 bases between. Germline V gene lookup returns CDR1 SGHNT and CDR2 YYREEE (reference sequence). The CDR3 protein is CASSLNSYNSPLHF. The CDR3 DNA is TGTGCCAGCAGCCTCAACTCCTATAATTCACCCCTCCACTTT.

The chain couples TRBV19 to TRBJ1-4; D is uncertain. The length of the CDR3 is 16 residues. V was clipped by 3 bases and J by 8 bases, with 19 bases between them. Looked up from germline, CDR1 is LNHDA and CDR2 is SQIVND (reference sequence). CDR3 residues: CASSIIFGRVGEKLFF. The CDR3 nucleotides are TGTGCCAGTAGTATTATCTTCGGGAGAGTCGGCGAAAAACTGTTTTTT.

J is TRBJ1-5 and V is TRBV18; TRBD1 agrees at 10 bases. V trimming: 5 bases; J trimming: 3 bases; junction bases outside the gene matches: 4. CDR1 is KGHSH, CDR2 LQKENI, per germline. CDR3 length: 15 residues. CDR3 loop: CASSEGQGFNQPQHF. The CDR3, as DNA: TGTGCCAGCTCAGAGGGACAGGGGTTCAATCAGCCCCAGCATTTT.

This clone has just a few counts. The chain carries TRBV19 and TRBJ1-5; no reliable D call. Germline V CDR1 and CDR2: LNHDA, SQIVND (reference sequence). The V end lost 4 bases, the J end lost 2 bases, and 12 bases lay between the germline ends. CDR3 length: 15 amino acids. CDR3: CASSRARWGNQPQHF. CDR3 bases: TGTGCCAGTAGTAGGGCAAGGTGGGGCAATCAGCCCCAGCATTTT.

The chain is built from TRBV6-2 or TRBV6-3 and TRBJ2-7; 7 bases line up with TRBD1. Germline V lookup: CDR1 MNHEY, CDR2 SVGEGT. This CDR3 spans 14 amino acids. V was pared by 5 bases and J by 3 bases, with 7 bases of the junction left unmatched. CDR3 nucleotides: TGTGCCAGCAGTAAAAGACAGGGAAACTACGAGCAGTACGTC. It yields the protein CASSKRQGNYEQYV.

The chain combines TRBV6-5 with TRBJ2-1; TRBD1 aligns across 10 bases. Germline values: CDR1 MNHEY, CDR2 SVGAGI. V dropped 6 bases and J dropped 4; count of bases not matched to a gene: 3. This CDR3 comprises 14 residues. CDR3 nucleotide sequence: TGTGCCAGCAGGCCGGGACAGGGGTACAATGAGCAGTTCTTC. Its translation is CASRPGQGYNEQFF.

The genes are TRBV27 and TRBJ2-1; tentatively, D is TRBD2 (6 bases). Germline CDR1 and CDR2: MNHEY and SMNVEV (reference sequence). V shed 6 bases and J shed 2 bases, with 11 bases lying between them. The CDR3 sequence is 14 residues long. The CDR3: CASRDPGAYNEQFF. CDR3 sequence (DNA): TGTGCCAGCAGGGACCCGGGGGCCTACAATGAGCAGTTCTTC.

The CDR3 region has the DNA TGCGCCAGCAGCTTGATCCAGGGAGGTGGTGGCTACACCTTC. Residues: CASSLIQGGGGYTF. The chain employs TRBV5-1 and TRBJ1-2; TRBD1 is a possible D gene (5 bases). This CDR3 has 14 amino acids. Trimming took off 1 base at V and 7 bases at J, with 14 bases between the two ends. CDR1 SGHRS and CDR2 YFSETQ come from the germline V gene.

This clone has only one observation. The chain couples TRBV6-5 to TRBJ2-3; 10 bases are a match to TRBD1. From germline, CDR1 is MNHEY and CDR2 SVGAGI. The CDR3 runs to 15 residues. J gave up 2 bases and V 4 bases, and 3 bases lay outside the gene matches. The CDR3 DNA reads as TGTGCCAGCAGTTCCGGGACAGGGGACACAGATACGCAGTATTTT. As protein: CASSSGTGDTDTQYF.

The chain combines TRBV21-1 with TRBJ2-5; the table assigns TRBD1, which was not confirmed against the DNA. TRBV21-1 represents a pseudogene. This CDR3 comprises 15 residues. CDR3 nucleotides: TGTGCCAGCAGCAAATCCGGCAGGATCCAAGAGACCCAGTACTTC. Translation gives CASSKSGRIQETQYF.

The CDR3 sequence is CASSLSGGNTEAFF. In DNA, the CDR3 is TGTGCCAGCAGCCTCAGCGGGGGGAACACTGAAGCTTTCTTT. The chain joins TRBV7-3 to TRBJ1-1; D possibly corresponds to TRBD1 (5 bases). V was trimmed by 5 bases and J by 1 base, leaving 11 bases between them. The germline V gene encodes CDR1 SGHTA and CDR2 FQGTGA. The CDR3 is 14 residues long.

The chain recombines TRBV7-9 with TRBJ1-6, with D tentatively TRBD1 (6 bases). V was shortened by 1 base and J by 5 bases, with 12 bases between the two germline ends. CDR1 SEHNR and CDR2 FQNEAQ come from the germline V gene (reference sequence). The CDR3 is 16 residues long. The CDR3 nucleotides are TGTGCCAGCAGCTTAGGACTGGGGACAAATAATTCACCCCTCCACTTT. Protein sequence: CASSLGLGTNNSPLHF.

V is TRBV18 and J is TRBJ2-3, with TRBD1 identical over 7 bases. The germline V gene encodes CDR1 KGHSH and CDR2 LQKENI. Losses at the gene ends were 3 bases for V and 9 bases for J; bases not matched to a gene: 9. This CDR3 is built from 14 residues. This chain's CDR3 is CASSPVQGIGTQYF. The CDR3 nucleotides read TGTGCCAGCTCACCGGTACAGGGGATCGGAACGCAGTATTTT.

The rearrangement uses TRBV24-1 and TRBJ1-2; TRBD1 matches at 7 bases. CDR1 and CDR2 (germline): KGHDR, SFDVKD. The CDR3 spans 15 residues. V dropped 4 bases and J dropped 3; count of bases not matched to a gene: 7. The CDR3, as DNA: TGTGCCACCAGTGACCCGACAGGGACGGACTATGGCTACACCTTC. It is translated as CATSDPTGTDYGYTF.

The V call is TRBV2, the J call TRBJ1-1; D remains ambiguous. The CDR3 contains 13 residues. Per germline, CDR1 SNHLY and CDR2 FYNNEI. Trimming removed 4 bases from V and 7 bases from J, with 13 bases in between. CDR3 DNA sequence: TGTGCCAGCAGTGTTTACGGTAACTATGAAGCTTTCTTT. Its translation is CASSVYGNYEAFF. Variable domain in full (rest from reference TRBV2 and TRBJ1-1): EPEVTQTPSHQVTQMGQEVILRCVPISNHLYFYWYRQILGQKVEFLVSFYNNEISEKSEIFDDQFSVERPDGSNFTLKIRSTKLEDSAMYFCASSVYGNYEAFFGQGTRLTVV.